One T cell receptor (beta chain) is described in this entry. What it recognizes is unknown. TCRdb itself ran the 5' RACE reads through MiXCR, one entry per CDR3 protein. The data show about 470,000 distinct CDR3 sequences, with around a quarter seen just once and under 15% held by the top ten. The sample is drawn from a study of T-cell memory formation after mild COVID-19. Study summary: Largely, the TCR clusters proved donor specific. Study observations and caveats: Most CD4+ clones that shrank were in CM and EM, while CD8+ ones turned up in EMRA. Confirmation was lacking for SARS-CoV-2 specificity of second-wave clones that peaked on day 37. Clones that got smaller from day 15 to 85 had even CD4/CD8, while clones growing later tipped toward CD4+.

With 4 bases clipped from V and 4 bases from J, the junction kept 12 bases outside the gene matches. The germline V gene encodes CDR1 SGDLS and CDR2 YYNGEE. The CDR3 loop spans 16 amino acids. The clonotype comes from an adult woman who had mild COVID-19 (a few samples of this study predate the infection). Cell type and time point are not known. This sequence joins TRBV9 and TRBJ2-7; 9 positions match TRBD1. The source material was PBMCs or a T cell subset sorted from them (not recorded which). CDR3 protein: CASSLGEDRGSYEQYF. The CDR3 DNA reads as TGTGCCAGCAGCTTGGGGGAGGACAGGGGCTCATACGAGCAGTACTTC.